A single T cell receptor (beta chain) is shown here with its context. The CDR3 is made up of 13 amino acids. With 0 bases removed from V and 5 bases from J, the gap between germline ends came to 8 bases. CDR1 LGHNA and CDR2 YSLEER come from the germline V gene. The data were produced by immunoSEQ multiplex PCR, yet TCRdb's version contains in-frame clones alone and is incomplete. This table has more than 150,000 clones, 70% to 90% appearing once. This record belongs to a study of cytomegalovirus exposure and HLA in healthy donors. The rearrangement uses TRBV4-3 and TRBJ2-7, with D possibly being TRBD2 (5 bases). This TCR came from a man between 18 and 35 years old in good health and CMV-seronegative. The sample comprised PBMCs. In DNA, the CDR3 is TGCGCCAGCAGCCAAGAACGGGGTAACGAGCAGTACTTC. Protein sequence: CASSQERGNEQYF.